Detailed here is one T cell receptor beta chain. The record originates from a study of OX40 agonist ivuxolimab in advanced cancers. Germline CDR1 and CDR2: WSHSY and SAAADI. V was clipped by 7 bases and J by 1 base, with 10 bases between them. This CDR3 contains 13 residues. The data were produced by immunoSEQ multiplex PCR, yet TCRdb's version contains in-frame clones alone and is incomplete. The sample includes tens of thousands of clones, roughly 78% seen only once; the top ten take about a tenth. This chain uses TRBV10-2 with TRBJ1-1; D gene ambiguous. The sequences come from CD4+ or CD8+ T cells sorted from blood, collected in a trial of the OX40 agonist ivuxolimab. This receptor was identified in an adult with an advanced solid tumor such as melanoma, head and neck, liver or kidney cancer. CDR3 sequence: CASTRTANTEAFF. The CDR3 nucleotides read TGCGCCAGCACACGGACCGCGAACACTGAAGCTTTCTTT.